This T cell receptor beta chain is from a study of T cell changes during pregnancy in multiple sclerosis. The protocol was immunoSEQ multiplex PCR, while the TCRdb copy is restricted to in-frame clones and leaves out a portion. The table has tens of thousands of clones, approximately 91% seen once. The table lists this clone with a count of one. The CDR3 runs to 15 residues. V shed 3 bases, J shed 4 bases, and the junction held 5 bases outside the gene matches. Germline V gene data show CDR1 as MGHRA and CDR2 as YSYEKL. The sequencing here drew on peripheral blood, taken in the first trimester of pregnancy. The sequence came from a female donor with multiple sclerosis, enrolled in a pregnancy study. The chain links TRBV4-1 to TRBJ2-3; TRBD1 aligns across 9 bases. As DNA, the CDR3 is TGCGCCAGCAGCCAGACAGGGGGAAAGGCAGATACGCAGTATTTT. The encoded protein is CASSQTGGKADTQYF.